This T cell receptor (beta chain) derives from a study of PD-L1 blockade in urothelial cancer. Overall study: Typically, measured as a median, blood samples had over 120,000 T cells.

Synthetic analogs of TCR templates were spiked into every PCR. Repertoires were generated with immunoSEQ multiplex PCR, while TCRdb's copy carries only in-frame clones and drops some. The data hold some 53,000 clones, with roughly 77% observed a single time. Locally advanced or metastatic urothelial carcinoma was present in patients. Study results and limitations: Durable-benefit cases showed more tumor-associated blood clone expansion at 3 weeks.

Germline V gene sequence: CDR1 SEHNR, CDR2 FQNEAQ (reference sequence). This CDR3 is 18 amino acids long. The ends were cut back, 4 bases at V and 0 bases at J, with 21 bases in the middle. For this clone: Antigen: not known.

Source: PBMCs, taken around atezolizumab (anti-PD-L1) treatment. The sequence derives from a man aged 70-80 years with urothelial cancer. This chain links TRBV7-9 with TRBJ1-1; TRBD1 is a possible D gene (5 bases). CDR3 DNA sequence: TGTGCCAGCAGCTCTAAAGGGCAGGGAAACCAAATGAACACTGAAGCTTTCTTT. Residues: CASSSKGQGNQMNTEAFF. Combining the CDR3 with reference TRBV7-9 and TRBJ1-1 gives the whole variable domain DTGVSQNPRHKITKRGQNVTFRCDPISEHNRLYWYRQTLGQGPEFLTYFQNEAQLEKSRLLSDRFSAERPKGSFSTLEIQRTEQGDSAMYLCASSSKGQGNQMNTEAFFGQGTRLTVV.